The 9 T cell receptor beta chains below all came from one sample that was sequenced in a study of identical twins. TCRdb analysed the 5' RACE reads with MiXCR anew, one entry per CDR3 protein. The table records around 650,000 distinct CDR3 sequences, less than 9% of them present only once. Separately, the same data were catalogued under a study of yellow fever vaccine responses in identical twins.

Sequenced material: PBMCs. The receptors were sampled from a young woman in good health.

The chain recombines TRBV12-3 or TRBV12-4 with TRBJ2-5; tentatively, D is TRBD1 (6 bases). V lost 5 bases, J lost 7 bases, and 11 bases lay in between. This CDR3 comprises 12 residues. The CDR3 bases are TGTGCCAGCAGTCCGTCCAGGGGGACCCAGTACTTC. Translation: CASSPSRGTQYF.

In this sample, this clonotype turned up a few times. The J gene is TRBJ2-7, the V gene TRBV5-5; tentative D call: TRBD2 (5 bases). The germline V gene has CDR1 SGHKS and CDR2 YYEKEE (reference sequence). Between the trimmed V and J ends, which lost 4 bases and 5 bases, there was a span of 13 bases. The CDR3 totals 13 residues. CDR3 loop: CASSPKTGDEQYV. The CDR3 DNA is TGTGCCAGCAGCCCAAAGACCGGGGACGAGCAGTACGTC.

This clonotype was counted ten times or more. V is TRBV3-1 and J is TRBJ2-1; D is ambiguous. The germline V gene has CDR1 LGHDT and CDR2 YNNKEL (reference sequence). There are 14 residues in the CDR3. The ends were cut back, 0 bases at V and 6 bases at J, with 9 bases in the middle. The CDR3 DNA is TGTGCCAGCAGCCAAGATCTCCTAACCAATGAGCAGTTCTTC. It translates to CASSQDLLTNEQFF.

This clonotype was observed a few times. The chain carries TRBV5-4 and TRBJ2-1, with D uncertain. CDR3 size: 12 residues. Trimming removed 0 bases from V and 8 bases from J, with 6 bases in between. Germline loops: CDR1 SGHNT, CDR2 YYREEE (reference sequence). This CDR3 reads CASSLGSYEQFF. The DNA for the CDR3 is TGTGCCAGCAGCTTGGGTAGCTATGAGCAGTTCTTC.

The chain is built from TRBV3-1 and TRBJ2-7; 9 nucleotides line up with TRBD2. CDR1 and CDR2 from the germline V gene are LGHDT and YNNKEL (reference sequence). This CDR3 is built from 16 residues. Unmatched junction bases numbered 12, after V lost 4 bases and J lost 5 bases. The CDR3 spells CASSPLTVAGVNEQYF. In DNA form, the CDR3 reads TGTGCCAGCAGCCCCCTGACGGTAGCGGGAGTTAACGAGCAGTACTTC.

The chain has TRBV15 and TRBJ2-2, with D unresolved. V lost 5 bases to trimming and J lost 2 bases, with 12 bases between them. The length of the CDR3 is 15 residues. Germline lookup yields CDR1 LNHNV and CDR2 YYDKDF (reference sequence). CDR3 nucleotide sequence: TGTGCCACCAGCCCCCATCGGGCCAACACCGGGGAGCTGTTTTTT. This codes for CATSPHRANTGELFF.

This clonotype has only a few counts. This chain joins TRBV20-1 and TRBJ2-3; TRBD2 is a possible D gene (6 bases). Germline V gene sequence: CDR1 DFQATT, CDR2 SNEGSKA (reference sequence). There are 13 residues in the CDR3. V lost 3 bases, J lost 3 bases, and 10 bases lay in between. The CDR3 region is CSARGAGTDTQYF. The CDR3 DNA reads as TGCAGTGCTAGGGGCGCGGGGACAGATACGCAGTATTTT.

This chain uses TRBV2 with TRBJ2-1; 7 bases fit TRBD2. V trimming: 2 bases; J trimming: 0 bases; junction bases outside the gene matches: 1. The CDR3 has 15 amino acids. CDR1 is SNHLY, CDR2 FYNNEI, per germline. The CDR3 sequence: CASSERDYSYNEQFF. In DNA, the CDR3 is TGTGCCAGCAGTGAACGGGACTACTCCTACAATGAGCAGTTCTTC. Drawing the rest from reference TRBV2 and TRBJ2-1, the complete variable domain is EPEVTQTPSHQVTQMGQEVILRCVPISNHLYFYWYRQILGQKVEFLVSFYNNEISEKSEIFDDQFSVERPDGSNFTLKIRSTKLEDSAMYFCASSERDYSYNEQFFGPGTRLTVL.

This clonotype was counted ten times or more. The CDR3, as DNA: TGCAGCGTTTTACCTGATCTGAACACTGAAGCTTTCTTT. Protein sequence: CSVLPDLNTEAFF. The genes are TRBV29-1 and TRBJ1-1, with D unclear. The CDR3 loop spans 13 amino acids. Trimming removed 5 bases from V and 0 bases from J, with 10 bases in between. Looked up from germline, CDR1 is SQVTM and CDR2 is ANQGSEA.